These 6 T cell receptor beta chains originate from one sample sequenced in a study of T cell changes during pregnancy in multiple sclerosis. Method: immunoSEQ multiplex PCR; TCRdb's copy keeps in-frame clones and lacks some. Among some 93,000 clones listed, 91% were seen once. This specimen was peripheral blood, taken after pregnancy. The origin of the receptors is a female donor in good health, enrolled as a control in a pregnancy study.

The V gene is TRBV18, the J gene TRBJ2-3, with D uncertain. CDR1 and CDR2 (germline): KGHSH, LQKENI. This CDR3 spans 15 amino acids. Trimming took off 3 bases at V and 0 bases at J, with 10 bases between the two ends. The CDR3, as DNA: TGTGCCAGCTCACCCGACCAGACTAGCACAGATACGCAGTATTTT. Its protein product is CASSPDQTSTDTQYF. Based on the CDR3 plus reference TRBV18 and TRBJ2-3, the full variable domain is NAGVMQNPRHLVRRRGQEARLRCSPMKGHSHVYWYRQLPEEGLKFMVYLQKENIIDESGMPKERFSAEFPKEGPSILRIQQVVRGDSAAYFCASSPDQTSTDTQYFGPGTRLTVL.

The genes are TRBV7-2 and TRBJ2-1; D is perhaps TRBD1 (5 bases). The V end lost 5 bases, the J end lost 8 bases, and 19 bases lay between the germline ends. Germline V CDR1 and CDR2: SGHTA, FQGNSA. The CDR3 sequence is 15 residues long. For the CDR3, the DNA is TGTGCCAGCAGCCCATACTCCTGGCAGGGCGATGAGCAGTTCTTC. It is translated as CASSPYSWQGDEQFF.

J is TRBJ2-7 and V is TRBV30; 7 bases line up with TRBD1. This CDR3 is 13 amino acids long. Trimming took 2 bases from V and 2 from J; bases not matched to a gene: 3. CDR1 and CDR2 from the germline V gene are GTSNPN and SVGIG (reference sequence). The CDR3 sequence: CAWSRGGPYEQYF. In DNA, the CDR3 is TGTGCCTGGAGTAGAGGGGGCCCCTACGAGCAGTACTTC.

The rearrangement uses TRBV13 and TRBJ1-2; D ambiguous. Per germline, CDR1 PRHDT and CDR2 FYEKMQ (reference sequence). V lost 2 bases, J lost 7 bases, and 8 bases lay in between. This CDR3 is built from 12 residues. The CDR3 coding sequence is TGTGCCAGCAGCTTATCAGCGGGTGGCTACACCTTC. Translating it yields CASSLSAGGYTF.

This chain uses TRBV4-3 with TRBJ2-4; D ambiguous. The CDR3 is 14 amino acids. Trimming took off 1 base at V and 4 bases at J, with 8 bases between the two ends. The germline gives CDR1 LGHNA, CDR2 YSLEER. The CDR3 sequence is CASSQGGSKNIQYF. The CDR3 region has the DNA TGCGCCAGCAGCCAAGGCGGATCAAAAAACATTCAGTACTTC.

The rearrangement links TRBV27 to TRBJ1-6, with 10 bases aligning to TRBD1. The CDR3 spans 15 residues. The V gene end was trimmed by 6 bases and the J gene end by 6 bases; junction bases not matched to a gene: 5. Germline assignment: CDR1 MNHEY and CDR2 SMNVEV (reference sequence). The CDR3 DNA reads as TGTGCCAGCAGGGACAGGGGGTTTATTAATTCACCCCTCCACTTT. Translating it yields CASRDRGFINSPLHF.